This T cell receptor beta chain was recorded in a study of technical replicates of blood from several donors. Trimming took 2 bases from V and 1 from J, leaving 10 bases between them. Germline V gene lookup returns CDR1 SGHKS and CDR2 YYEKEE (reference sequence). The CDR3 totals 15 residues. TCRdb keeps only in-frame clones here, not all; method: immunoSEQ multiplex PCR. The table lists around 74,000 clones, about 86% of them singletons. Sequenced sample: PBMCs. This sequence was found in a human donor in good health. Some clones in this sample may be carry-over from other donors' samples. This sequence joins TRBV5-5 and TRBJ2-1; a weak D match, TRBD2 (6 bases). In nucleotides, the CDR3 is TGTGCCAGCAGCTTAACCGGGAGTTCCTACAATGAGCAGTTCTTC. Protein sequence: CASSLTGSSYNEQFF.